A single sample gave rise to the 29 T cell receptor beta chains below, sequenced in a study of blood T cells in healthy people across ages (dated by TCRdb to between 2014 and 2017). Library creation used 5' RACE. Reads for this sample came from an Illumina HiSeq 2500. A second PCR of roughly 7 to 11 cycles was performed with a sample-barcoded 5' primer and a J-beta primer mix. The raw public data were reprocessed by TCRdb itself: fastp quality trimming at Q25, MiXCR clonotype calling, in-frame beta chains only. Merged by CDR3 protein, the rows form single entries marked with the most common genes and DNA. For this sample there are 750,000 to 1,000,000 distinct CDR3 sequences; about 29% appear just once. Roughly 10% of the sample rests with the top ten. These data were likewise used in another study, on T cells of mothers and their children.

Sequenced: blood. These receptors were obtained from a woman aged 40 to 50 in good health.

The rearrangement joins TRBV7-8 to TRBJ2-7; D uncertain. CDR3 length equals 17 residues. CDR1 and CDR2 from the germline V gene are SGHVS and FQNEAQ. V gave up 0 bases and J gave up 0 bases, with 15 bases separating them. The DNA of the CDR3 is TGTGCCAGCAGCTTAGCGCCAGGCAGAACCAGCTCCTACGAGCAGTACTTC. This translates into CASSLAPGRTSSYEQYF.

This clonotype has a count of ten or more. The V and J genes are TRBV20-1 and TRBJ2-3, with 8 bases aligning to TRBD1. CDR1 is DFQATT, CDR2 SNEGSKA, per germline (reference sequence). The CDR3 is 15 residues long. V dropped 5 bases and J dropped 3; count of bases not matched to a gene: 10. This CDR3 reads CSAPLRTGRTDTQYF. The CDR3 DNA sequence: TGCAGTGCTCCCTTAAGGACAGGGAGAACAGATACGCAGTATTTT.

This rearrangement joins TRBV29-1 to TRBJ2-1; TRBD1 or TRBD2 may be the D gene (6 bases each). CDR1 is SQVTM, CDR2 ANQGSEA, per germline. V lost 5 bases, J lost 4 bases, and 27 bases lay in between. The CDR3 length is 18 residues. The chain's CDR3 is CSVPDPSTTRGVYNEQFF. As DNA, the CDR3 is TGCAGCGTTCCGGACCCCTCGACCACAAGGGGGGTTTACAATGAGCAGTTCTTC.

V gene TRBV2 combines with J gene TRBJ2-7; D may match TRBD1 or TRBD2 (6 bases each). This CDR3 contains 19 residues. The V and J ends lost 0 bases and 0 bases respectively, with 21 bases between them. CDR1 is SNHLY and CDR2 is FYNNEI in the germline V gene. For the CDR3, the DNA is TGTGCCAGCAGTGAAGCGGGGCGGGACAAAAGTCGTTTCTCCTACGAGCAGTACTTC. Translation gives CASSEAGRDKSRFSYEQYF.

This clonotype was counted many times. The chain joins TRBV20-1 to TRBJ1-2, with a possible D match to TRBD1 (5 bases). Germline values: CDR1 DFQATT, CDR2 SNEGSKA (reference sequence). CDR3 length equals 14 residues. The germline V and J ends were trimmed by 1 base and 6 bases, with 15 bases remaining between them. DNA for the CDR3: TGCAGTGCTAGAGCTCGGCTGGGGCCGGATGGCTACACCTTC. Protein product: CSARARLGPDGYTF.

The genes are TRBV19 and TRBJ2-2; no clear D gene. Germline CDR1 LNHDA, CDR2 SQIVND (reference sequence). This CDR3 has 14 amino acids. V lost 10 bases and J lost 1, with 13 bases in between. The CDR3 reads CATADGLNTGELFF. In nucleotides, the CDR3 is TGTGCCACTGCGGACGGCCTGAACACCGGGGAGCTGTTTTTT.

The V and J genes are TRBV19 and TRBJ2-7; TRBD1 is a possible D gene (5 bases). This CDR3 region has 14 residues. Trimming shortened V by 8 bases and J by 3 bases, and 17 bases separated the two germline ends. Germline values: CDR1 LNHDA, CDR2 SQIVND (reference sequence). The CDR3: CASGKSARDYEQYF. CDR3 sequence (DNA): TGTGCCAGTGGTAAATCGGCCAGGGACTACGAGCAGTACTTC.

This clonotype was counted a few times. The gene calls are TRBV6-2 or TRBV6-3 and TRBJ2-6, with D perhaps matching TRBD2 (7 bases). Trimming took off 2 bases at V and 4 bases at J, with 9 bases between the two ends. The CDR3 covers 15 residues. The V gene's germline CDR1 is MNHEY and CDR2 SVGEGT. The CDR3 loop is CASSYGGAGANVLTF. CDR3 bases: TGTGCCAGCAGTTACGGGGGGGCCGGGGCCAACGTCCTGACTTTC.

The genes are TRBV20-1 and TRBJ1-1; D gene ambiguous. The CDR3 covers 14 residues. V gave up 3 bases and J gave up 1 base, with 12 bases separating them. The germline V gene encodes CDR1 DFQATT and CDR2 SNEGSKA (reference sequence). Here the CDR3 reads CSARDPRGNTEAFF. The CDR3 coding sequence is TGCAGTGCTAGGGATCCCCGAGGGAACACTGAAGCTTTCTTT.

This clonotype was seen more than once but under ten times. The V and J genes are TRBV20-1 and TRBJ2-1; D possibly corresponds to TRBD1 (6 bases). Trimming removed 7 bases at V and 8 bases at J, with 18 bases between. CDR1 and CDR2 (germline): DFQATT, SNEGSKA (reference sequence). The CDR3 totals 13 residues. DNA for the CDR3: TGCAGTGAGTTGAAGGTAGCAGGGGATGAGCAGTTCTTC. It codes for CSELKVAGDEQFF.

This chain joins TRBV24-1 and TRBJ1-2; D not certain. Germline V gene sequence: CDR1 KGHDR, CDR2 SFDVKD. This CDR3 is 14 amino acids long. The V gene lost 1 base and the J gene lost 0 bases, with 5 bases spanning the gap. CDR3 coding DNA: TGTGCCACCAGTGATTTTACGTCTAACTATGGCTACACCTTC. Its translation is CATSDFTSNYGYTF.

This clonotype was detected many times. The chain has TRBV7-2 and TRBJ2-4; D gene unclear. Germline CDR1 and CDR2: SGHTA and FQGNSA. The CDR3 covers 12 residues. V lost 5 bases and J 5 bases, leaving 7 bases between the germline ends. In DNA form, the CDR3 reads TGTGCCAGCAGCCCAGACCAAAACATTCAGTACTTC. Amino acids: CASSPDQNIQYF.

The table lists this clonotype with many counts. The CDR3: CAISNNGGGPYNEQFF. DNA of the CDR3: TGTGCCATCAGTAATAATGGCGGGGGGCCTTACAATGAGCAGTTCTTC. The chain couples TRBV10-3 to TRBJ2-1; 8 bases align to TRBD2. Germline V gene data show CDR1 as ENHRY and CDR2 as SYGVKD. Losses at the gene ends were 5 bases for V and 4 bases for J; bases not matched to a gene: 10. The CDR3 contains 16 residues.

This clonotype was recorded a few times. V usage is TRBV28 and J usage is TRBJ2-7, with 8 positions matching TRBD2. Losses at the gene ends were 6 bases for V and 0 bases for J; bases not matched to a gene: 4. The germline V gene has CDR1 MDHEN and CDR2 SYDVKM. This CDR3 region has 14 residues. The CDR3: CASSQRGSSYEQYF. The CDR3 bases are TGTGCCAGCAGCCAGCGGGGGAGCTCCTACGAGCAGTACTTC.

This clonotype was recorded at least ten times. The J gene is TRBJ1-5, the V gene TRBV29-1, with a possible D match to TRBD1 (5 bases). The CDR3 spans 12 residues. Germline V gene sequence: CDR1 SQVTM, CDR2 ANQGSEA. Trimming shortened V by 4 bases and J by 4 bases, and 8 bases separated the two germline ends. CDR3 nucleotides: TGCAGCGTTGGGACAAAAAATCAGCCCCAGCATTTT. Encoded protein: CSVGTKNQPQHF.

The rearrangement joins TRBV3-1 to TRBJ2-3; D may match TRBD1 or TRBD2 (5 bases each). In germline, CDR1 is LGHDT, CDR2 YNNKEL (reference sequence). The CDR3 is 14 amino acids. Trimming took 3 bases from V and 4 from J, leaving 11 bases between them. CDR3 nucleotide sequence: TGTGCCAGCAGCCATCGGAAGGGACCAGATACGCAGTATTTT. Its protein product is CASSHRKGPDTQYF.

V and J are TRBV21-1 and TRBJ2-1. TRBV21-1 represents a pseudogene. This CDR3 comprises 14 residues. The CDR3 loop reads CASSKKASYNEQFF. CDR3 nucleotides: TGTGCCAGCAGCAAAAAGGCATCCTACAATGAGCAGTTCTTC.

The chain carries TRBV6-6 and TRBJ2-2, with 7 bases that match TRBD2. Trimming removed 7 bases from V and 0 bases from J; junction bases left unmatched: 5. Germline loops: CDR1 MNHNY, CDR2 SVGAGI (reference sequence). CDR3 size: 15 residues. In DNA form, the CDR3 reads TGTGCCAGCACCACTGGACTAGCGAACACCGGGGAGCTGTTTTTT. Amino acid sequence: CASTTGLANTGELFF.

This clonotype came up many times. The V call is TRBV28, the J call TRBJ1-2; 8 positions agree with TRBD1. Germline CDR1 is MDHEN and CDR2 is SYDVKM. Losses at the gene ends were 6 bases for V and 7 bases for J; bases not matched to a gene: 10. There are 14 residues in the CDR3. The CDR3 nucleotides read TGTGCCAGCAGCGGAGAGAGGACAGGGAGTGGCTACACCTTC. Residues: CASSGERTGSGYTF.

V and J are TRBV7-2 and TRBJ1-1; a possible D gene is TRBD1 (6 bases). The ends were cut back, 4 bases at V and 8 bases at J, with 8 bases in the middle. The germline V gene has CDR1 SGHTA and CDR2 FQGNSA. The CDR3 is 11 amino acids. CDR3 protein: CASSSRGEAFF. For the CDR3, the DNA is TGTGCCAGCAGCTCGAGGGGGGAAGCTTTCTTT.

As for this clonotype: Sequence at one end of the junction differs from germline and may be a read error. The CDR3 loop is CVSRRLARGRTQYF. CDR3 coding DNA: TGTGTCAGCAGGAGGCTAGCGAGAGGGCGGACCCAGTACTTC. The chain couples TRBV11-2 to TRBJ2-7; perhaps TRBD2 as D (6 bases). The closer fit of TRBJ2-5 to the DNA end suggests the J call may be wrong. Germline V CDR1 and CDR2: SGHAT, FQNNGV. CDR3 length equals 14 residues.

This clonotype was observed many times. The chain is built from TRBV2 and TRBJ1-2, with D unclear. This CDR3 is 14 amino acids long. Trimming stripped 6 bases from V and 4 bases from J, with 15 bases between. The germline gives CDR1 SNHLY, CDR2 FYNNEI. The CDR3 DNA sequence: TGTGCCAGCAGGGGGAAACAGTGGATCTATGGCTACACCTTC. Protein sequence: CASRGKQWIYGYTF.

Many counts were recorded for this clonotype. The chain joins TRBV5-1 to TRBJ1-5; D possibly corresponds to TRBD1 (5 bases). The CDR3 runs 15 residues. With 0 bases removed from V and 3 bases from J, the gap between germline ends came to 10 bases. Germline values: CDR1 SGHRS, CDR2 YFSETQ. The CDR3 DNA sequence: TGCGCCAGCAGCTTGGCCGCGGGGACCAATCAGCCCCAGCATTTT. Encoded protein: CASSLAAGTNQPQHF.

This clonotype has only a few counts. The V call is TRBV11-2, the J call TRBJ2-1; D may be TRBD2 (5 bases). The germline V gene has CDR1 SGHAT and CDR2 FQNNGV. CDR3 length equals 16 residues. The V gene lost 4 bases and the J gene lost 3 bases, with 16 bases spanning the gap. The CDR3 reads CASSSPESGYYNEQFF. CDR3 nucleotides: TGTGCCAGCAGCTCTCCGGAATCGGGATACTACAATGAGCAGTTCTTC.

The chain links TRBV20-1 to TRBJ1-6; no reliable D call. The CDR3 contains 13 residues. Germline CDR1 and CDR2: DFQATT and SNEGSKA (reference sequence). V dropped 4 bases and J dropped 5 bases, with 9 bases sitting between them. This CDR3 reads CSANRRDNSPLHF. CDR3 DNA sequence: TGCAGTGCTAACCGACGAGATAATTCACCCCTCCACTTT.

This clonotype appeared a few times. The rearrangement links TRBV27 to TRBJ2-4; 9 bases map to TRBD2. The junction had 6 bases not matched to a gene; V was cut back by 5 bases and J by 1 base. This CDR3 has 16 residues. Germline-derived CDR1 and CDR2 are MNHEY and SMNVEV (reference sequence). This CDR3 reads CASSIQAGGAKNIQYF. The CDR3 nucleotides read TGTGCCAGCAGTATACAGGCGGGGGGGGCCAAAAACATTCAGTACTTC.

This chain links TRBV28 with TRBJ1-6; D perhaps matches TRBD1 (6 bases). With 6 bases removed from V and 7 bases from J, the gap between germline ends came to 16 bases. CDR1 and CDR2 from the germline V gene are MDHEN and SYDVKM. This CDR3 region has 15 residues. The CDR3 nucleotides are TGTGCCAGCAGAGCCCCCGGACAGAGGAATTCACCCCTCCACTTT. It translates to CASRAPGQRNSPLHF.

This clonotype has at least ten counts. The rearrangement joins TRBV2 to TRBJ2-7; possibly TRBD1 for D (6 bases). Germline CDR1 is SNHLY and CDR2 is FYNNEI. The CDR3 is made up of 15 amino acids. Trimming pared 4 bases from V and 2 bases from J, leaving 15 bases between. The CDR3 here is CASSAETGRTYEQYF. The DNA of the CDR3 is TGTGCCAGCAGTGCAGAAACAGGGCGCACCTACGAGCAGTACTTC.

CDR3 in amino acids: CASSSGGGLASYEQYF. CDR3 DNA: TGTGCCAGCAGTTCAGGAGGGGGACTAGCGTCCTACGAGCAGTACTTC. The rearrangement links TRBV7-2 to TRBJ2-7; 10 bases match TRBD2. Germline V gene lookup returns CDR1 SGHTA and CDR2 FQGNSA. CDR3 length: 16 residues. Trimming took 6 bases from V and 1 from J; bases not matched to a gene: 9. Filled out from reference TRBV7-2 and TRBJ2-7, the complete variable domain reads GAGVSQSPSNKVTEKGKDVELRCDPISGHTALYWYRQSLGQGLEFLIYFQGNSAPDKSGLPSDRFSAERTGGSVSTLTIQRTQQEDSAVYLCASSSGGGLASYEQYFGPGTRLTVT.